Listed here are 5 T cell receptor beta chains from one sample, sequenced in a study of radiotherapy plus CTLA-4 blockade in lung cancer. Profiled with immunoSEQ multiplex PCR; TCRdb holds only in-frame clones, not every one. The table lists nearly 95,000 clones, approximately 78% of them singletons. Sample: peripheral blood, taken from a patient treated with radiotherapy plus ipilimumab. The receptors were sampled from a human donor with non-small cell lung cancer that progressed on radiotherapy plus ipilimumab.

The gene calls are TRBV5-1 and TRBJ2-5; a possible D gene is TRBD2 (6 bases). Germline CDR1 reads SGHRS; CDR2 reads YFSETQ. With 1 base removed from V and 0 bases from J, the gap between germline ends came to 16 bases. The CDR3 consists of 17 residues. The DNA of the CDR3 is TGCGCCAGCAGCTTGTCAGTAACTAGCCGGTACCAAGAGACCCAGTACTTC. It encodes CASSLSVTSRYQETQYF.

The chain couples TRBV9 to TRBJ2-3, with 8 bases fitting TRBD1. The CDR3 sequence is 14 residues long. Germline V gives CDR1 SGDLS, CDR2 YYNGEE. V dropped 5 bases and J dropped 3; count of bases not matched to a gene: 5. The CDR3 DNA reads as TGTGCCAGCAGTGGCGGACAGGGAACAGATACGCAGTATTTT. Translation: CASSGGQGTDTQYF. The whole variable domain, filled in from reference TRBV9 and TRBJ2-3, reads DSGVTQTPKHLITATGQRVTLRCSPRSGDLSVYWYQQSLDQGLQFLIQYYNGEERAKGNILERFSAQQFPDLHSELNLSSLELGDSALYFCASSGGQGTDTQYFGPGTRLTVL.

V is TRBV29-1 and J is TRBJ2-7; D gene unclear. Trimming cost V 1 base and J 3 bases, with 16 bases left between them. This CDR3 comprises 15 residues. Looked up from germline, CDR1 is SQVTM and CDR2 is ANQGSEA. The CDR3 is CSVEVIRWTSYEQYF. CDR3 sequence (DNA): TGCAGCGTTGAAGTGATTCGGTGGACCAGCTACGAGCAGTACTTC.

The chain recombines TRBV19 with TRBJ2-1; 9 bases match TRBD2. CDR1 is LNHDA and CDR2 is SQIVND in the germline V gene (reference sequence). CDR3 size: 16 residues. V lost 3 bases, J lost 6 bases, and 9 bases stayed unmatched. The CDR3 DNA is TGTGCCAGTAGTATTGGATACGCGGGAGGGCCCAATGAGCAGTTCTTC. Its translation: CASSIGYAGGPNEQFF.

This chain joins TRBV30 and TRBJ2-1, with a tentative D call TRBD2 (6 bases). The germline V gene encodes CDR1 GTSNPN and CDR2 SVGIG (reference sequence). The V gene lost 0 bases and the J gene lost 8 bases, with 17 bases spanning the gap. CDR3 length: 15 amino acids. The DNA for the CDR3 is TGTGCCTGGAGTGTTAGGTCAGGGTGGGGGGATGAGCAGTTCTTC. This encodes CAWSVRSGWGDEQFF.